The T cell receptor (beta chain) under discussion was sequenced for a study of CD8 T cells in ankylosing spondylitis. TCRdb used MiXCR to reprocess the 5' RACE reads, holding one entry per CDR3 protein. There are about 160,000 distinct CDR3 sequences in the sample; just over 9.5% occur only once, and more than 13% lies in the top ten. In its sample, this clonotype was seen a few times. Antigen: not known. Broader study findings: A TCR beta motif of about eight highly homologous variants appeared characteristic of ankylosing spondylitis blood.

The CDR3 runs 14 residues. V dropped 1 base and J dropped 4 bases, with 8 bases sitting between them. CDR1 and CDR2 from the germline V gene are SNHLY and FYNNEI. The sample comprised blood, either unsorted or a sorted T cell fraction (not recorded which). The V call is TRBV2, the J call TRBJ1-3; a possible D gene is TRBD1 (5 bases). This clonotype was sampled from a female donor with ankylosing spondylitis or in good health (not recorded which). The CDR3 spells CASSEGRGGNTIYF. In DNA form, the CDR3 reads TGTGCCAGCAGTGAAGGAAGGGGCGGAAACACCATATATTTT.